The 30 T cell receptor beta chains below come from one sample, sequenced in a study of tumor and adjacent non-tumor tissue in lung cancer. This sample's RNA came from whole unsorted tissue. More than 3 cm separated this lung sample from the edge of the tumor. The library came from three nested PCR rounds adapted from ARM-PCR protocols. TCRdb ran MiXCR on the multiplex PCR reads and lists one entry per CDR3 protein. This sample has approximately 62,000 distinct CDR3 sequences, with about 61% found just once. The sequencing input was distant non-tumor lung tissue. These receptors all stem from a man in his 70s with non-small cell lung cancer.

In the case of this clonotype: One end of the junction fails to match germline, which may point to a read error. The rearrangement joins TRBV10-2 to TRBJ1-1; D uncertain. Germline CDR1 WSHSY, CDR2 SAAADI. The CDR3 runs 13 residues. In DNA, the CDR3 is TGTGCTAGCAGATCCGGGCAGAGGACTGAAGCTTTCTTT. Translation gives CASRSGQRTEAFF.

The rearrangement joins TRBV28 to TRBJ2-1; D gene unclear. The CDR3 contains 16 residues. V shed 3 bases and J shed 10 bases, with 22 bases lying between them. In germline, CDR1 is MDHEN, CDR2 SYDVKM. The CDR3 DNA sequence: TGTGCCAGCAGTTTTCCGCCCTTGGAGCAGGTTGGGGAGCAGTTCTTC. This codes for CASSFPPLEQVGEQFF.

Note on this clonotype: This may be a read error, as it is one base from a much larger clone. This is likely a read error, given that the CDR3 carries no conserved phenylalanine or tryptophan at its end. The chain combines TRBV12-3 or TRBV12-4 with TRBJ2-7; TRBD1 matches 10 bases. The CDR3 length is 14 residues. The trim removed 3 bases at V and 2 bases at J, leaving 1 base unmatched. CDR3 in DNA: TGTGCCAGCAGTTTGGGGACAGGGGCCTACGAGCAGTACCTC. Its protein product is CASSLGTGAYEQYL.

In this sample, this clonotype turned up once. J is TRBJ2-7 and V is TRBV7-9; D is possibly TRBD1 (6 bases). The CDR3 runs 13 residues. Germline V lookup: CDR1 SEHNR, CDR2 FQNEAQ (reference sequence). V gave up 8 bases and J gave up 3 bases, with 14 bases separating them. The CDR3 nucleotides are TGTGCCAGCGGGGGCCAGGGAGTCTACGAGCAGTACTTC. The encoded protein is CASGGQGVYEQYF.

A note on this clonotype: Since the CDR3 does not end with the conserved phenylalanine or tryptophan, this likely comes from a read error. CDR3 coding DNA: TGCAGTGCCCAGGACAGGGTCGTCCAAGAGACCCAGTACATC. It specifies CSAQDRVVQETQYI. The rearrangement joins TRBV20-1 to TRBJ2-5; 8 positions agree with TRBD1. The CDR3 consists of 14 residues. CDR1 DFQATT and CDR2 SNEGSKA come from the germline V gene (reference sequence). The V segment lost 6 bases and the J segment 1 base; nucleotides outside the gene matches: 7.

This clonotype has more than one count but fewer than ten. A junction end diverges from the germline sequence, so it may reflect a read error. The V and J genes are TRBV29-1 and TRBJ2-5; no definite D call. CDR3 size: 12 residues. Germline values: CDR1 SQVTM, CDR2 ANQGSEA. The CDR3 bases are TGCAGCGCCATAACTGGCCGAGAGACCCGGTACTTC. Translation gives CSAITGRETRYF.

This clonotype was counted a few times. A much larger clone differs from this one at a single base, so this may be a read error. The chain has TRBV12-3 or TRBV12-4 and TRBJ1-6, with 9 nucleotides matching TRBD1. J was trimmed by 8 bases and V by 5 bases; bases with no gene match: 7. The CDR3 is 15 amino acids. The CDR3 nucleotides are TGTGCCAGCAGTCTTGGAGGGACAGGGTATTCACCCCTCCACTTT. It encodes CASSLGGTGYSPLHF.

This chain connects TRBV29-1 to TRBJ2-1; weak D call: TRBD1 (6 bases). The CDR3 loop spans 13 amino acids. The germline V gene encodes CDR1 SQVTM and CDR2 ANQGSEA. Trimming pared 5 bases from V and 15 bases from J, leaving 23 bases between. The CDR3 DNA reads as TGCAGCGTTTCACAGGGTGGGATCAATGAACTGTTCTTC. Translating it yields CSVSQGGINELFF.

As for this clonotype: Sequence at one end of the junction differs from germline and may be a read error. V usage is TRBV6-4 and J usage is TRBJ2-1, with D unclear. Germline V gives CDR1 MRHNA, CDR2 SNTAGT. CDR3 length: 15 amino acids. The CDR3 loop reads CASRASASSYNEQFF. Here the CDR3 DNA reads TGTGCAAGCAGAGCTAGTGCGAGCTCCTACAACGAGCAGTTCTTC.

This clonotype showed up many times. The chain employs TRBV10-3 and TRBJ2-1, with 11 bases that match TRBD1. There are 16 residues in the CDR3. Germline V CDR1 and CDR2: ENHRY, SYGVKD. With V trimmed by 2 bases and J by 8 bases, 8 bases remained unmatched. The CDR3 DNA reads TGTGCCATCAGTGAGCCCGGACAGGGGGCTAACGATGAGCAGTTCTTC. Encoded protein: CAISEPGQGANDEQFF.

This clonotype was counted many times. An end of the junction differs from the germline gene, which may be a read error. This sequence joins TRBV12-3 or TRBV12-4 and TRBJ2-7; 11 bases are a match to TRBD2. The CDR3 consists of 11 residues. CDR3 region: CASTGTSGLDF. The CDR3 nucleotides read TGTGCCAGCACGGGGACTAGCGGTTTAGACTTC.

This clonotype has a count of ten or more. The gene calls are TRBV7-8 and TRBJ2-1, with 10 positions matching TRBD2. Germline CDR1 SGHVS, CDR2 FQNEAQ. V trimming: 2 bases; J trimming: 8 bases; junction bases outside the gene matches: 3. The CDR3 loop spans 14 amino acids. The CDR3 bases are TGTGCCAGCAGCTTAACTAGCGGGACCGATGAGCAGTTCTTC. This encodes CASSLTSGTDEQFF.

With regard to this clonotype: Being one base from a much bigger clone, this may be a read error. V and J are TRBV21-1 and TRBJ2-7; the DNA was not used to check the table's D call, TRBD1. TRBV21-1 constitutes a pseudogene. The CDR3 spans 17 residues. The CDR3: CASSEDVKGTGGYEQYF. CDR3 sequence (DNA): TGTGCCAGCAGCGAAGACGTCAAGGGGACAGGGGGCTACGAGCAGTACTTC.

This clonotype has just a few counts. This may come from a read error, since a much larger clone is one base off. This chain joins TRBV13 and TRBJ2-7, with no clear D. The CDR3 runs 13 residues. Germline V CDR1 and CDR2: PRHDT, FYEKMQ (reference sequence). Trimming stripped 3 bases from V and 6 bases from J, with 12 bases between. The CDR3 is CASSLISSLEQYF. Written as DNA, the CDR3 is TGTGCCAGCAGCTTGATTAGCTCCCTCGAGCAGTACTTC.

This clonotype was seen at least ten times. V and J are TRBV12-3 or TRBV12-4 and TRBJ1-1, with D possibly being TRBD1 (5 bases). The V gene lost 5 bases and the J gene lost 6 bases, with 10 bases spanning the gap. The CDR3 covers 12 residues. The CDR3 here is CASSLGGAEAFF. In DNA form, the CDR3 reads TGTGCCAGCAGTCTGGGGGGGGCTGAAGCTTTCTTT.

The V and J genes are TRBV29-1 and TRBJ2-1; D is ambiguous. The CDR3 has 15 amino acids. CDR1 and CDR2 (germline): SQVTM, ANQGSEA. V lost 5 bases to trimming and J lost 9 bases, with 23 bases between them. CDR3 residues: CSVSLTSVASSEQFF. As DNA, the CDR3 is TGCAGCGTTAGTTTAACGAGCGTGGCGTCGAGTGAGCAGTTCTTC.

About this clonotype: The conserved closing phenylalanine or tryptophan is absent in this CDR3, likely reflecting a read error. The chain uses TRBV10-3 and TRBJ2-7; unclear D gene. V was cut by 8 bases and J by 5 bases, with 19 bases left in between. The CDR3 consists of 14 residues. CDR1 is ENHRY and CDR2 is SYGVKD in the germline V gene. CDR3 in DNA: TGTGCCATCGGCCAGACCGGTTCCGATAACGAGCAGTACATC. This gives the protein CAIGQTGSDNEQYI.

Details on this clonotype: A much larger clone differs by one base, so this may be a read error. The rearrangement links TRBV7-8 to TRBJ2-7; maybe TRBD2 (5 bases). CDR1 is SGHVS and CDR2 is FQNEAQ in the germline V gene. The CDR3 is made up of 14 amino acids. The CDR3 bases are TGTGCCAGCAAAGGGAGTGAATTGGCCTACGAGCAGCACTTC. This codes for CASKGSELAYEQHF.

V is TRBV28 and J is TRBJ2-6; D call uncertain. The CDR3 has 16 amino acids. Germline CDR1 is MDHEN and CDR2 is SYDVKM. Trimming shortened V by 6 bases and J by 3 bases, and 15 bases separated the two germline ends. DNA of the CDR3: TGTGCCAGCAGGCCTAATCTCAGGAGTGGGGCCAACGTCCTGACTTTC. Translation: CASRPNLRSGANVLTF.

The V call is TRBV2, the J call TRBJ2-3; D uncertain. Germline V gives CDR1 SNHLY, CDR2 FYNNEI. This CDR3 region has 13 residues. V was shortened by 5 bases and J by 4 bases, with 10 bases between the two germline ends. Written as DNA, the CDR3 is TGTGCCAGCAGTTTCTATACAGCAGATACGCAGTATTTT. Translating gives CASSFYTADTQYF.

In the case of this clonotype: This could be a read error, since a much larger clone is one nucleotide away. The chain joins TRBV21-1 to TRBJ2-1; TRBD1, the table's D call, was not compared with the DNA. TRBV21-1 is given as a pseudogene. The CDR3 covers 15 residues. CDR3 region: CAGSPRTGGSNEQFF. CDR3 bases: TGTGCCGGCAGCCCGCGGACAGGGGGAAGCAATGAGCAGTTCTTC.

A word on this clonotype: Its ends do not fully match the called genes, so a read error is possible. This chain uses TRBV16 with TRBJ1-5; no definite D call. Per the germline V gene, CDR1 is KGHSY and CDR2 is FQNENV. The CDR3 contains 15 residues. The CDR3 reads CASSPLGHSNQPQRF. The CDR3 DNA reads as TGTGCCAGCAGCCCTCTAGGGCATAGCAATCAGCCCCAGCGTTTT.

Concerning this clonotype: The junction departs from germline at one end; a sequencing error may be responsible. This chain joins TRBV11-2 and TRBJ2-4, with D possibly being TRBD2 (6 bases). The CDR3 length is 15 residues. Germline V gene sequence: CDR1 SGHAT, CDR2 FQNNGV. Here the CDR3 DNA reads TGTGCCAGCAGCCCAGGAGGGGCGGCCAAAAACATTCAGTATTTC. This translates into CASSPGGAAKNIQYF.

The chain joins TRBV7-9 to TRBJ2-5; 7 bases map to TRBD1. V trimming: 0 bases; J trimming: 2 bases; junction bases outside the gene matches: 6. This CDR3 spans 16 amino acids. The germline CDR1 and CDR2 sequences are SEHNR and FQNEAQ (reference sequence). The DNA for the CDR3 is TGTGCCAGCAGCTTAGCGCATTTACAGGGGCAAGAGACCCAGTACTTC. It codes for CASSLAHLQGQETQYF.

Comments on this clonotype: At one end, the junction sequence differs from germline, possibly due to a read error. The chain combines TRBV20-1 with TRBJ2-7; no clear D gene. This CDR3 has 13 residues. Looked up from germline, CDR1 is DFQATT and CDR2 is SNEGSKA (reference sequence). CDR3 sequence: CSASGSRVSEQYF. CDR3 nucleotides: TGCAGTGCTAGCGGGTCTAGGGTCAGCGAGCAATACTTC.

This clonotype appeared once. This chain's CDR3 is CAKSLGLGSITLHF. CDR3 bases: TGTGCCAAGAGCTTGGGACTCGGGAGTATCACCCTCCACTTT. The rearrangement links TRBV5-4 to TRBJ1-6; D might be TRBD1 (5 bases). CDR3 size: 14 residues. Trimming removed 9 bases from V and 14 bases from J, with 24 bases in between. The germline V gene has CDR1 SGHNT and CDR2 YYREEE (reference sequence).

A remark on this clonotype: One end of the junction is discordant with germline, which a read error may explain. This rearrangement joins TRBV28 to TRBJ1-5; D gene unclear. The germline CDR1 and CDR2 sequences are MDHEN and SYDVKM. This CDR3 has 15 amino acids. The CDR3 sequence is CASSFLRQTVRLEHF. The DNA of the CDR3 is TGTGCCAGTAGTTTCTTGCGCCAGACCGTGAGGCTTGAGCATTTT.

Remarks on this clonotype: The junction shows a germline mismatch at one end, possibly a read error. This chain links TRBV20-1 with TRBJ2-7; D possibly corresponds to TRBD1 (5 bases). CDR1 and CDR2 from the germline V gene are DFQATT and SNEGSKA (reference sequence). This CDR3 has 13 residues. The CDR3 bases are TGCAGTGCTAGAGATACAGGTTTACGCGAGCGGTACTTC. Translation: CSARDTGLRERYF.

Comment on this clonotype: A single base separates this from a much larger clone, so it may be a read error. The V and J genes are TRBV11-1 and TRBJ2-2; perhaps TRBD1 as D (6 bases). The germline V gene has CDR1 SGHAT and CDR2 FQDESV (reference sequence). V was trimmed by 6 bases and J by 13 bases, leaving 12 bases between them. The CDR3 is made up of 11 amino acids. CDR3 protein: CASRQQGGLFF. For the CDR3, the DNA is TGTGCCAGCAGGCAACAGGGTGGGCTGTTTTTT.

Worth noting for this clonotype: The missing conserved phenylalanine or tryptophan at the end of this CDR3 makes a read error likely. This chain uses TRBV14 with TRBJ2-5, with D possibly being TRBD1 or TRBD2 (6 bases each). V gave up 3 bases and J gave up 4 bases, with 15 bases separating them. The CDR3 is made up of 15 amino acids. The germline CDR1 and CDR2 sequences are SGHDN and FVKESK. CDR3 sequence reads: CASSHAGQRRETQYL. The CDR3 DNA follows: TGTGCCAGCAGCCACGCGGGACAACGAAGAGAGACCCAGTACTTA.